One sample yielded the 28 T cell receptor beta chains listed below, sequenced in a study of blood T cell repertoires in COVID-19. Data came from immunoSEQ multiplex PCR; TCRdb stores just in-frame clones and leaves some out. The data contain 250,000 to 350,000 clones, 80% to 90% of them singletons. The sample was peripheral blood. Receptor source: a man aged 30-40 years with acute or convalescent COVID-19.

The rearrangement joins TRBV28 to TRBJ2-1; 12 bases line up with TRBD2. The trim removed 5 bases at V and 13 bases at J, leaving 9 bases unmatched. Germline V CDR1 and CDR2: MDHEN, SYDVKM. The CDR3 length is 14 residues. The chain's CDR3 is CASSARTSGEKQFF. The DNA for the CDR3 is TGTGCCAGCAGTGCCCGGACTAGCGGGGAGAAACAGTTCTTC.

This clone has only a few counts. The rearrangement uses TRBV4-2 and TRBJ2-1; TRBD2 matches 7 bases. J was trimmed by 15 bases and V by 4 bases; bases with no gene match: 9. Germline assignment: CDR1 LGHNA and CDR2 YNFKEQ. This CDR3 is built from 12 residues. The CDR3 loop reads CASSLGMGLRFF. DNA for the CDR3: TGTGCCAGCAGCCTCGGGATGGGACTAAGGTTCTTC.

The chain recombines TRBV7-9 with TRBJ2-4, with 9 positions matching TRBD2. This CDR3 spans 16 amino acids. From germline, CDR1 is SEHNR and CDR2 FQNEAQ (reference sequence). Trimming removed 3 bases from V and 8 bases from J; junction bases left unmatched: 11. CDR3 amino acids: CASSLTHNSGRDIQYF. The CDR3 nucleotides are TGTGCCAGCAGCTTGACGCACAATAGCGGGAGAGACATTCAGTACTTC.

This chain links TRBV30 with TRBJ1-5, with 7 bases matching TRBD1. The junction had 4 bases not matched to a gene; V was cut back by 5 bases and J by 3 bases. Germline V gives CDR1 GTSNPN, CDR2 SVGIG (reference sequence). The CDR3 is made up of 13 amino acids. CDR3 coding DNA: TGTGCCTGGGCGGGACAGAACAATCAGCCCCAGCATTTT. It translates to CAWAGQNNQPQHF.

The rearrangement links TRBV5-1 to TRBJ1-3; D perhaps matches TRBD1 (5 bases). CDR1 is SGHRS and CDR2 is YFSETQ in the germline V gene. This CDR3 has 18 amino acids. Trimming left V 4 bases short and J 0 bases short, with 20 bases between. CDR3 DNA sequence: TGCGCCAGCAGCAAAGGACACGGCCCTTTGAGCTCTGGAAACACCATATATTTT. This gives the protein CASSKGHGPLSSGNTIYF.

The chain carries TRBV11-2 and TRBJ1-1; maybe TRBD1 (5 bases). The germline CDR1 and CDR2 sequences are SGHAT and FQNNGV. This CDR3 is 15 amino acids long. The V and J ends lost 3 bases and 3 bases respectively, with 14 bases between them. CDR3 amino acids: CASSLWEGVDTEAFF. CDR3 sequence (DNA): TGTGCCAGCAGCTTGTGGGAAGGGGTGGACACTGAAGCTTTCTTT.

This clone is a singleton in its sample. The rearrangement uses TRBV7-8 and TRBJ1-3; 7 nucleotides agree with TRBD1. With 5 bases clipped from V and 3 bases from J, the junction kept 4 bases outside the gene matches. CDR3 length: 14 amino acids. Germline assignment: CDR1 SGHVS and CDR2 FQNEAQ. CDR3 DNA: TGTGCCAGCAGCCCGACAGGGTTTGGAAACACCATATATTTT. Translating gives CASSPTGFGNTIYF.

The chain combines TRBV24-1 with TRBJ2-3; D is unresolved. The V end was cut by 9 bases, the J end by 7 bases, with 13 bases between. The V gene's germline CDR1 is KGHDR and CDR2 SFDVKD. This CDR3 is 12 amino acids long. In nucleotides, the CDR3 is TGTGCCACCGGCTCCTCCCGTAATACGCAGTATTTT. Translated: CATGSSRNTQYF.

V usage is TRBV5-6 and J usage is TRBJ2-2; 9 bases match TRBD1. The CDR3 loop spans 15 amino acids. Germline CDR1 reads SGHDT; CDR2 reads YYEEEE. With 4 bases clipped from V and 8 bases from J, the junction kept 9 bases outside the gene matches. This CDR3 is CASSLRDRESGELFF. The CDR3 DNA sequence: TGTGCCAGCAGCCTCCGGGACAGGGAGAGTGGGGAGCTGTTTTTT. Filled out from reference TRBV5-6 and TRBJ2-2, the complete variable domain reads DAGVTQSPTHLIKTRGQQVTLRCSPKSGHDTVSWYQQALGQGPQFIFQYYEEEERQRGNFPDRFSGHQFPNYSSELNVNALLLGDSALYLCASSLRDRESGELFFGEGSRLTVL.

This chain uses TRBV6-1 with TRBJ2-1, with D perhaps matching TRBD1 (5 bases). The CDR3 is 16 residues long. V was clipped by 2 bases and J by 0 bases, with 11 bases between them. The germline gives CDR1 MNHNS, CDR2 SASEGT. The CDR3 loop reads CASSEWGLSSYNEQFF. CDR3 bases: TGTGCCAGCAGTGAATGGGGCCTAAGCTCCTACAATGAGCAGTTCTTC.

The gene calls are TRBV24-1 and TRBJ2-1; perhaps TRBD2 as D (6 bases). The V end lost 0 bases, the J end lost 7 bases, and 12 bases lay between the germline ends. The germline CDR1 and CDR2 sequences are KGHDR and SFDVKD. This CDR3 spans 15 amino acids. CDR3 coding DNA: TGTGCCACCAGTGATTTGAGGCACCGGGGGAATGAGCAGTTCTTC. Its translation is CATSDLRHRGNEQFF.

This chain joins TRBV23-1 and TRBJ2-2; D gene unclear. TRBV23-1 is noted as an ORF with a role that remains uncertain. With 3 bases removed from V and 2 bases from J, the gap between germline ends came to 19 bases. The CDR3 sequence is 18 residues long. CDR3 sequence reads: CASSHNLTKKINTGELFF. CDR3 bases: TGCGCCAGCAGTCATAACCTAACTAAAAAAATCAACACCGGGGAGCTGTTTTTT.

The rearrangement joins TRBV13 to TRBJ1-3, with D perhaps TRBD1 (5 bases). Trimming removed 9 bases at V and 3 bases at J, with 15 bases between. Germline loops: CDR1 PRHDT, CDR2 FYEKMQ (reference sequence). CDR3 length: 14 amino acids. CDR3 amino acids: CASLYRGGGNTIYF. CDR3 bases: TGTGCCAGTCTATACCGGGGGGGTGGAAACACCATATATTTT.

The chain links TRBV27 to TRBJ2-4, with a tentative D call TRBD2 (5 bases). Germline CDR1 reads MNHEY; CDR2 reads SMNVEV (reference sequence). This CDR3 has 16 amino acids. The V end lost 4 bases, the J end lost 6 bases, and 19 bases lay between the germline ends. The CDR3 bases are TGTGCCAGCAGTTCCCTGGAGGCGCAATCCTCAAACATTCAGTACTTC. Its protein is CASSSLEAQSSNIQYF.

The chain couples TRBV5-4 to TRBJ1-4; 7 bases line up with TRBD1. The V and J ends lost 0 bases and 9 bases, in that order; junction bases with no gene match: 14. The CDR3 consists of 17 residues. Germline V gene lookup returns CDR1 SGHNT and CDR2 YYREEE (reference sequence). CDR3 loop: CASSLAGDEGARKKLFF. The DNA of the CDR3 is TGTGCCAGCAGCTTGGCCGGGGACGAGGGGGCGCGGAAAAAACTGTTTTTT.

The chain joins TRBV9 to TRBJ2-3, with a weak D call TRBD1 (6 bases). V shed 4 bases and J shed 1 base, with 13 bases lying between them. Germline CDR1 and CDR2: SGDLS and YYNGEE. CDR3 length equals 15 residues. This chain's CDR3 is CASSPQTGGTDTQYF. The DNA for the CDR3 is TGTGCCAGCAGCCCGCAGACAGGAGGCACAGATACGCAGTATTTT.

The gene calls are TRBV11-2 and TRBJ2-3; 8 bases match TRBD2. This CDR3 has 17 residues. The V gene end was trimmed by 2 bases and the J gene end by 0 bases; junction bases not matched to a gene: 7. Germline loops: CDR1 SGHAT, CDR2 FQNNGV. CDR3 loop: CASSLSRASGSTDTQYF. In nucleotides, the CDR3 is TGTGCCAGCAGCTTAAGCAGGGCTAGCGGGAGCACAGATACGCAGTATTTT. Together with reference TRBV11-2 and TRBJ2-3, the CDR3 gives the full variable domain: EAGVAQSPRYKIIEKRQSVAFWCNPISGHATLYWYQQILGQGPKLLIQFQNNGVVDDSQLPKDRFSAERLKGVDSTLKIQPAKLEDSAVYLCASSLSRASGSTDTQYFGPGTRLTVL.

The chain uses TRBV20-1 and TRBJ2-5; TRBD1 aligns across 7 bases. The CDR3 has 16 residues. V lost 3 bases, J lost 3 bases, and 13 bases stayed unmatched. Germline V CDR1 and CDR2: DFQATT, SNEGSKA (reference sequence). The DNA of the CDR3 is TGCAGTGCTAGTAGAAGGGGACAGAAGTACAAAGAGACCCAGTACTTC. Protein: CSASRRGQKYKETQYF.

CDR3 residues: CASRTGPWGNTIYF. The CDR3 nucleotides read TGTGCCAGCCGGACAGGACCCTGGGGAAACACCATATATTTT. The chain uses TRBV9 and TRBJ1-3; 7 bases fit TRBD1. J lost 4 bases, V lost 7 bases, and 8 bases had no gene match. Looked up from germline, CDR1 is SGDLS and CDR2 is YYNGEE. This CDR3 region has 14 residues.

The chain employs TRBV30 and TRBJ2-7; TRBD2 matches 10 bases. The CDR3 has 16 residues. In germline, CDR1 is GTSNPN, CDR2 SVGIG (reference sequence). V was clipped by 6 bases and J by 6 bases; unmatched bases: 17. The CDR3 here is CACIFASGRAHLEQYF. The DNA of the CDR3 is TGTGCCTGTATATTCGCCAGCGGGAGGGCGCATCTCGAGCAGTACTTC.

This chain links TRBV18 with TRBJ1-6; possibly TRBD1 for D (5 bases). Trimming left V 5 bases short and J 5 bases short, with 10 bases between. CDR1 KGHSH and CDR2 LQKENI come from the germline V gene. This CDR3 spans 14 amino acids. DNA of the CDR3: TGTGCCAGCTCAGAGACAGTCAATAATTCACCCCTCCACTTT. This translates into CASSETVNNSPLHF.

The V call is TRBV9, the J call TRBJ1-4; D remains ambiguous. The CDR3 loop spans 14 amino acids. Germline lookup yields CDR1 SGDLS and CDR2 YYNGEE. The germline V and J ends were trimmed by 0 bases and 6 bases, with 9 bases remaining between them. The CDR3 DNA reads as TGTGCCAGCAGCGTAGAGGCCCGGGATGAAAAACTGTTTTTT. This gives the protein CASSVEARDEKLFF.

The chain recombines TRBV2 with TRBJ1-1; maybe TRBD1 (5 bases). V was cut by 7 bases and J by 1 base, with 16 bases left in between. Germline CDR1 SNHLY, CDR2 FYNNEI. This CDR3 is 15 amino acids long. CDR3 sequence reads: CASTIEGVRNTEAFF. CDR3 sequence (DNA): TGTGCCAGCACCATCGAAGGGGTCAGGAACACTGAAGCTTTCTTT.

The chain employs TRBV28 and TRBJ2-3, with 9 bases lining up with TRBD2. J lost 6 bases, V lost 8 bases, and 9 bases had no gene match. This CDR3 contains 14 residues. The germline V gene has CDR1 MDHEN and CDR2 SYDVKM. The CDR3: CASRGRGGFDTQYF. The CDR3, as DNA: TGTGCCAGCCGCGGGCGGGGGGGCTTCGATACGCAGTATTTT.

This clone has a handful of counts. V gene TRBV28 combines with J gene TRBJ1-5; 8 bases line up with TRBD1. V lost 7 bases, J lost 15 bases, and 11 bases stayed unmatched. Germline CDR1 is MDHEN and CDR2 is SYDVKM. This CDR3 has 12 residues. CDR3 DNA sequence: TGTGCCAGCACCACAGAAAGGACAGGGAGGCATTTT. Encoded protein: CASTTERTGRHF.

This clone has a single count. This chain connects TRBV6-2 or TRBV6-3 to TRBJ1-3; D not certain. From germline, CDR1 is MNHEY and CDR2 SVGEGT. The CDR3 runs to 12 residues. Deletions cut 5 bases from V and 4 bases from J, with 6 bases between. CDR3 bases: TGTGCCAGCAGTCGAACAGGAAACACCATATATTTT. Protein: CASSRTGNTIYF.

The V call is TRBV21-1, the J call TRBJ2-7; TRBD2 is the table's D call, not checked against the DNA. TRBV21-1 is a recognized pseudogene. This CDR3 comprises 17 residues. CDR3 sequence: CASSKVPISGSSYEQYF. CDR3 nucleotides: TGTGCCAGCAGCAAAGTTCCGATTAGCGGGAGCTCCTACGAGCAGTACTTC.

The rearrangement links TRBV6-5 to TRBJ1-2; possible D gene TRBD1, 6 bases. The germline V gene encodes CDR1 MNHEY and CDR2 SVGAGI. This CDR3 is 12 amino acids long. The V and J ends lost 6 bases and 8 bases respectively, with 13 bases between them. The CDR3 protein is CASSAGAWGYTF. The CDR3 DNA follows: TGTGCCAGCAGCGCAGGGGCATGGGGCTACACCTTC.